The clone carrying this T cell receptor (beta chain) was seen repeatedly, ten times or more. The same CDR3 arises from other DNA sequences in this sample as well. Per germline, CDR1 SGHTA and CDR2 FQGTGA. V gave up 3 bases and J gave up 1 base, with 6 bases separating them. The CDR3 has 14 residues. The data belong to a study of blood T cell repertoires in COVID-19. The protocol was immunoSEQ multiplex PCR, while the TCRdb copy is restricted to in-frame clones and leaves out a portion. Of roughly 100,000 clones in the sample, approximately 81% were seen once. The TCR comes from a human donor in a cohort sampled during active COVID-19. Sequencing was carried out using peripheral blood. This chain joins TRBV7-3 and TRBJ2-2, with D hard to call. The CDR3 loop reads CASSFDMNTGELFF. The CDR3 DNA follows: TGTGCCAGCAGCTTCGACATGAACACCGGGGAGCTGTTTTTT.